Shown below are 23 T cell receptor beta chains from a single sample sequenced in a study of cytomegalovirus exposure and HLA in healthy donors. Produced via immunoSEQ multiplex PCR; TCRdb's table is partial and in-frame only. The sample records 220,000 or so clones, approximately 87% being singletons. Sequenced input: PBMCs. These receptor sequences come from a woman under 30 in good health and CMV-seronegative.

The rearrangement links TRBV6-1 to TRBJ1-2, with TRBD1 matching 7 bases. CDR3 length: 13 amino acids. The ends lost 8 bases at V and 6 bases at J; junction bases unmatched: 9. Looked up from germline, CDR1 is MNHNS and CDR2 is SASEGT. CDR3 amino acids: CASHRGRGNGYTF. CDR3 coding DNA: TGTGCCAGCCACAGGGGAAGGGGAAATGGCTACACCTTC.

The gene calls are TRBV28 and TRBJ1-2; possible D gene TRBD1, 6 bases. V was clipped by 3 bases and J by 3 bases, with 8 bases between them. The CDR3 is 13 residues long. Germline CDR1 MDHEN, CDR2 SYDVKM. The chain's CDR3 is CASSFSGDYGYTF. CDR3 DNA: TGTGCCAGCAGTTTCTCAGGGGACTATGGCTACACCTTC.

V is TRBV5-4 and J is TRBJ2-3; TRBD2 might be the D (5 bases). The V end lost 0 bases, the J end lost 4 bases, and 9 bases lay between the germline ends. The CDR3 totals 14 residues. Germline loops: CDR1 SGHNT, CDR2 YYREEE (reference sequence). CDR3: CASSLAVAPDTQYF. DNA for the CDR3: TGTGCCAGCAGCTTGGCGGTAGCGCCAGATACGCAGTATTTT.

Of note for this clone: The sample carries other DNA sequences with the same CDR3. The rearrangement links TRBV30 to TRBJ1-2; D is perhaps TRBD1 (5 bases). From germline, CDR1 is GTSNPN and CDR2 SVGIG (reference sequence). The CDR3 runs to 12 residues. V lost 2 bases and J 8 bases, leaving 12 bases between the germline ends. For the CDR3, the DNA is TGTGCCTGGAGTTATACTGGGGGGGGCTACACCTTC. The encoded protein is CAWSYTGGGYTF. The variable domain in full, completed from reference TRBV30 and TRBJ1-2, reads SQTIHQWPATLVQPVGSPLSLECTVEGTSNPNLYWYRQAAGRGLQLLFYSVGIGQISSEVPQNLSASRPQDRQFILSSKKLLLSDSGFYLCAWSYTGGGYTFGSGTRLTVV.

This clone was counted between two and nine times. The genes are TRBV7-8 and TRBJ1-4; D remains unclear. The CDR3 consists of 13 residues. Trimming shortened V by 5 bases and J by 5 bases, and 9 bases separated the two germline ends. Germline lookup yields CDR1 SGHVS and CDR2 FQNEAQ. Here the CDR3 DNA reads TGTGCCAGCAGCACCCGGGGAAATGAAAAACTGTTTTTT. It yields the protein CASSTRGNEKLFF.

The sample holds one count of this clone. V is TRBV2 and J is TRBJ1-5; 7 nucleotides line up with TRBD1. V shed 2 bases and J 7 bases; nucleotides not matched to a gene: 11. The CDR3 totals 16 residues. Germline CDR1 is SNHLY and CDR2 is FYNNEI. CDR3 protein: CASSEWVGDSRQPQHF. CDR3 coding DNA: TGTGCCAGCAGTGAATGGGTGGGGGACAGCCGCCAGCCCCAGCATTTT.

The sample holds one count of this clone. J is TRBJ1-1 and V is TRBV10-3; unclear D gene. From germline, CDR1 is ENHRY and CDR2 SYGVKD. The CDR3 sequence is 15 residues long. V was pared by 6 bases and J by 1 base, with 15 bases between. The CDR3 bases are TGTGCCATCAGGATATCCCTTTCTGGGAACACTGAAGCTTTCTTT. This translates into CAIRISLSGNTEAFF.

The V and J genes are TRBV6-1 and TRBJ2-3, with TRBD2 as a possible D gene (6 bases). V gave up 0 bases and J gave up 0 bases, with 13 bases separating them. Germline values: CDR1 MNHNS, CDR2 SASEGT. The CDR3 covers 17 residues. DNA for the CDR3: TGTGCCAGCAGTGAAGCCGCCGCGGGACCTAGCACAGATACGCAGTATTTT. This translates into CASSEAAAGPSTDTQYF.

The CDR3, as DNA: TGTGCCAGCAGGATAAGCGGGAGTACGGTCCATGAGCAGTTCTTC. Its protein is CASRISGSTVHEQFF. This chain connects TRBV28 to TRBJ2-1; 8 nucleotides line up with TRBD2. The junction had 12 bases not matched to a gene; V was cut back by 6 bases and J by 8 bases. There are 15 residues in the CDR3. Germline CDR1 reads MDHEN; CDR2 reads SYDVKM.

CDR3 bases: TGTGCCAGCAGCCCGGACAGGGGAACTGAAGCTTTCTTT. Protein product: CASSPDRGTEAFF. The chain couples TRBV28 to TRBJ1-1; 9 positions agree with TRBD1. J gave up 5 bases and V 6 bases, and 4 bases lay outside the gene matches. This CDR3 region has 13 residues. Germline V CDR1 and CDR2: MDHEN, SYDVKM.

This chain uses TRBV27 with TRBJ1-5, with 7 positions matching TRBD1. The CDR3 has 15 residues. Germline V lookup: CDR1 MNHEY, CDR2 SMNVEV (reference sequence). V lost 2 bases, J lost 3 bases, and 4 bases stayed unmatched. CDR3 sequence: CASSLEGAVNQPQHF. The CDR3 bases are TGTGCCAGCAGTTTAGAGGGGGCGGTCAATCAGCCCCAGCATTTT.

The rearrangement joins TRBV4-1 to TRBJ2-3, with 14 positions matching TRBD2. The CDR3 spans 17 residues. The ends lost 11 bases at V and 4 bases at J; junction bases unmatched: 14. CDR1 and CDR2 from the germline V gene are MGHRA and YSYEKL. The CDR3 region has the DNA TGCGCCTCGGGAGGGACTAGCGGGGGCGGTATGGCAGATACGCAGTATTTT. It encodes CASGGTSGGGMADTQYF.

The chain joins TRBV30 to TRBJ1-2; 7 nucleotides align to TRBD1. The V and J ends lost 8 bases and 4 bases, in that order; junction bases with no gene match: 13. Germline values: CDR1 GTSNPN, CDR2 SVGIG (reference sequence). The CDR3 consists of 14 residues. The CDR3 spells CARTPGTESYGYTF. The CDR3 DNA reads as TGTGCCCGGACCCCCGGGACAGAAAGCTATGGCTACACCTTC.

There are a few counts of this clone. V and J are TRBV30 and TRBJ1-2; a possible D gene is TRBD1 (5 bases). CDR1 is GTSNPN, CDR2 SVGIG, per germline (reference sequence). Trimming removed 0 bases at V and 6 bases at J, with 11 bases between. The CDR3 has 13 residues. The CDR3 DNA sequence: TGTGCCTGGAGTGTAGGGACCTTGGATGGCTACACCTTC. This codes for CAWSVGTLDGYTF.

This clone was seen once. The chain joins TRBV6-5 to TRBJ2-7; weak D call: TRBD1 (6 bases). Germline CDR1 reads MNHEY; CDR2 reads SVGAGI. The CDR3 runs to 13 residues. Trimming removed 6 bases at V and 8 bases at J, with 17 bases between. DNA of the CDR3: TGTGCCAGCAGCCAAACACAGGGATTCAAGCAGTACTTC. Translation gives CASSQTQGFKQYF.

The genes are TRBV9 and TRBJ2-5, with 7 bases aligning to TRBD2. The CDR3 has 13 residues. Germline assignment: CDR1 SGDLS and CDR2 YYNGEE. Trimming took 4 bases from V and 5 from J; bases not matched to a gene: 5. CDR3 loop: CASSSGGLETQYF. The CDR3 bases are TGTGCCAGCAGCTCGGGGGGTTTGGAGACCCAGTACTTC. Complete variable domain (other parts from reference TRBV9 and TRBJ2-5): DSGVTQTPKHLITATGQRVTLRCSPRSGDLSVYWYQQSLDQGLQFLIQYYNGEERAKGNILERFSAQQFPDLHSELNLSSLELGDSALYFCASSSGGLETQYFGPGTRLLVL.

The V call is TRBV5-1, the J call TRBJ1-2, with D perhaps matching TRBD1 (6 bases). From germline, CDR1 is SGHRS and CDR2 YFSETQ. V lost 0 bases and J 5 bases, leaving 11 bases between the germline ends. CDR3 length: 14 residues. The CDR3 region is CASSLAGQRYGYTF. In DNA, the CDR3 is TGCGCCAGCAGCTTGGCTGGACAGAGGTATGGCTACACCTTC.

The rearrangement joins TRBV18 to TRBJ2-7; TRBD1 matches 8 bases. Germline CDR1 KGHSH, CDR2 LQKENI. The V and J ends lost 5 bases and 3 bases, in that order; junction bases with no gene match: 3. The CDR3 length is 13 residues. This CDR3 reads CASSGQGGYEQYF. The CDR3, as DNA: TGTGCCAGCTCAGGACAGGGAGGCTACGAGCAGTACTTC.

This chain uses TRBV28 with TRBJ1-1, with a tentative D call TRBD1 (6 bases). V lost 3 bases to trimming and J lost 3 bases, with 14 bases between them. Germline CDR1 reads MDHEN; CDR2 reads SYDVKM. This CDR3 has 15 amino acids. CDR3 nucleotides: TGTGCCAGCAGTTTCACAGGGAGAGGGGACACTGAAGCTTTCTTT. It specifies CASSFTGRGDTEAFF.

The chain is built from TRBV9 and TRBJ1-5, with D tentatively TRBD1 (5 bases). V lost 4 bases and J 2 bases, leaving 10 bases between the germline ends. The germline V gene encodes CDR1 SGDLS and CDR2 YYNGEE. This CDR3 contains 14 residues. The CDR3 nucleotides are TGTGCCAGCAGCCCCTGGGGGGGCAATCAGCCCCAGCATTTT. Translation: CASSPWGGNQPQHF. The entire variable domain, with the rest obtained from reference TRBV9 and TRBJ1-5, is as follows: DSGVTQTPKHLITATGQRVTLRCSPRSGDLSVYWYQQSLDQGLQFLIQYYNGEERAKGNILERFSAQQFPDLHSELNLSSLELGDSALYFCASSPWGGNQPQHFGDGTRLSIL.

The V gene is TRBV28, the J gene TRBJ1-1; 10 bases align to TRBD1. The length of the CDR3 is 15 residues. V shed 4 bases and J 4 bases; nucleotides not matched to a gene: 6. Germline CDR1 reads MDHEN; CDR2 reads SYDVKM. CDR3 in amino acids: CASSSRTGGGTEAFF. CDR3 nucleotides: TGTGCCAGCAGTTCCCGGACAGGGGGGGGCACTGAAGCTTTCTTT.

V and J are TRBV10-3 and TRBJ1-2; 7 bases map to TRBD1. The CDR3 runs 16 residues. Germline V lookup: CDR1 ENHRY, CDR2 SYGVKD. V gave up 6 bases and J gave up 1 base; unmatched junction bases: 11. Written as DNA, the CDR3 is TGTGCCATCAGGACCTTAGACAGGGTTGTTAACTATGGCTACACCTTC. Residues: CAIRTLDRVVNYGYTF.

The rearrangement joins TRBV18 to TRBJ2-4; possibly TRBD2 for D (6 bases). The CDR3 runs 13 residues. Germline CDR1 reads KGHSH; CDR2 reads LQKENI. The V and J ends lost 6 bases and 6 bases respectively, with 12 bases between them. CDR3 bases: TGTGCCAGCTCGTGGGGACTTGGAAACATTCAGTACTTC. This codes for CASSWGLGNIQYF.